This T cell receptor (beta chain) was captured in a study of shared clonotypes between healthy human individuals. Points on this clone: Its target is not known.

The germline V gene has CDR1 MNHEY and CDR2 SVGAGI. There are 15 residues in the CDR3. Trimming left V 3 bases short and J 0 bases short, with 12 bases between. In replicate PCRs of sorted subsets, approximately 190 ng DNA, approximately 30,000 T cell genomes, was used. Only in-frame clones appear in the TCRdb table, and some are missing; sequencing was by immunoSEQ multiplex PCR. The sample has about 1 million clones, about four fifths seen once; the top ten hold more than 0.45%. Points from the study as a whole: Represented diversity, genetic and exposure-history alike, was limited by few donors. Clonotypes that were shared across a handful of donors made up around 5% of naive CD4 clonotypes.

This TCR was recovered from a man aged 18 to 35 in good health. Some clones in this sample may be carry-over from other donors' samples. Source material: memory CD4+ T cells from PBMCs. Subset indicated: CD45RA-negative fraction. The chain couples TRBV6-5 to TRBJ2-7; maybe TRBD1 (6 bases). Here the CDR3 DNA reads TGTGCCAGCAGTTATTACTCAGGGGTCTCCTACGAGCAGTACTTC. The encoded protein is CASSYYSGVSYEQYF.